This T cell receptor (beta chain) was identified during a study of blood T cell repertoires in COVID-19 (dated by TCRdb to 2020 to 2021). With regard to the full study: Samples from collaborators originated in the United States, Italy and Spain and spanned both the acute and convalescent phases of COVID-19. Where HLA class I and class II types were available, the types were taken from metadata supplied by the sample provider, not from assay-based typing. The material from the prospective study consisted of cDNA or gDNA derived from T cells, B-cell-depleted T cells, or PBMCs. Subjects who had been exposed to COVID-19, were actively infected with it, or had recovered from it provided the deeply sampled blood TCRbeta repertoires that made up the dataset. Nearly every sample came with metadata listing a de-identified subject ID, COVID-19 status, age in years and sex. The samples were drawn from two sources: the first 160 participants of the ongoing ImmuneRACE study, and 950 to 1,500 subjects contributed by 6 global collaborators. The repertoires were released in a freely available public database meant as a resource for research on the immune response to SARS-CoV-2.

Whole blood was collected in K2EDTA tubes by collaborating institutions according to the institutions' own protocols. For TCRbeta analysis, collaborators shipped samples as frozen whole blood, isolated PBMCs, or DNA extracted from either of those sample types. Broad study findings and their caveats: Clinical and demographic metadata were provided uncurated, with the amount varying by source and participant.

Cut back by 3 bases and 6 bases, the V and J ends lie 6 bases apart. The CDR3 runs 12 residues from the cysteine to the phenylalanine. CDR3 DNA is the only sequence kept; it has 36 bases, read in frame from the first base. TCRbeta CDR3 regions were amplified from genomic DNA using the immunoSEQ Assay, a bias-controlled multiplex PCR. Concerning the study's data processing: The number of nucleated cells in each sample was estimated by amplification of reference gene primers within the assay. To quantify the absolute abundance of each unique TCRbeta CDR3 rearrangement, sequence reads were collapsed and filtered. For each sample, productive Simpson clonality was calculated as the square root of Simpson's diversity index across productive rearrangements. In its TCRdb copy, this immuneACCESS table keeps in-frame sequences only and misses some clones. Where compared with another copy, unresolved V genes explain less than half of these, and the others have no known cause. V and J calls and clone size are as listed in that table; D and trimming were resolved from the DNA. The sample table holds around 200,000 clones, of which more than 75% were seen once. In total, the top ten clones hold around 5% of the sample.

On this clone: Its antigen is currently not known. It has no much larger one-base neighbor in the sample; base qualities were not kept.

The receptor's source is a woman of 80 years or more with acute or convalescent COVID-19. The specimen was peripheral blood. Recombination linked TRBV12-3 or TRBV12-4 to TRBJ1-5, with the D gene too uncertain to name. The CDR3: CASSFSGQPQHF. The bases read TGTGCCAGCAGTTTTTCGGGTCAGCCCCAGCATTTT.